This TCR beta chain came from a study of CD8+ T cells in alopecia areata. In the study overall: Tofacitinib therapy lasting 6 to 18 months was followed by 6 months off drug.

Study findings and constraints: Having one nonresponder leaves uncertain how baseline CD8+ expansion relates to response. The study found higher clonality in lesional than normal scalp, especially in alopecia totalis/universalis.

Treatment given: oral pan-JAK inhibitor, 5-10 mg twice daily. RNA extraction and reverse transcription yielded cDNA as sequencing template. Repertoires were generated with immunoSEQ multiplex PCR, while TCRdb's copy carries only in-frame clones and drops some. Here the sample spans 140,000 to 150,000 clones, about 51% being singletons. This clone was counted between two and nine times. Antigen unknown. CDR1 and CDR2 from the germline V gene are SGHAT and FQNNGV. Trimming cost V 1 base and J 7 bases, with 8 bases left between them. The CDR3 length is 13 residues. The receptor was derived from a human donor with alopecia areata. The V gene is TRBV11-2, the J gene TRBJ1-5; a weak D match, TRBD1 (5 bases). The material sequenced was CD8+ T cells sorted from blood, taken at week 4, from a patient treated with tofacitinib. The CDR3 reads CASSLGGVQPQHF. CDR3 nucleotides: TGTGCCAGCAGCTTAGGAGGGGTGCAGCCCCAGCATTTT.